This entry is about one TCR beta chain. Sequenced by immunoSEQ multiplex PCR; TCRdb stores in-frame clones only, minus some. The sample lists a few hundred thousand clones; roughly 85% were seen once. Trimming took off 0 bases at V and 7 bases at J, with 15 bases between the two ends. The CDR3 has 15 amino acids. CDR1 and CDR2 from the germline V gene are ENHRY and SYGVKD. The data derive from a study of blood T cell repertoires in COVID-19. The genes are TRBV10-3 and TRBJ1-2; tentatively, D is TRBD1 (5 bases). The sequencing sample was made of peripheral blood. This receptor was obtained from a woman aged 70-85 years with acute or convalescent COVID-19. The CDR3: CAISESTQGGAGYTF. CDR3 in DNA: TGTGCCATCAGTGAGTCGACTCAGGGTGGGGCTGGCTACACCTTC.